The rows below give T cell receptor beta chains drawn from one sample of a study of blood T cell repertoires in COVID-19. Profiling relied on immunoSEQ multiplex PCR, and the TCRdb table lists in-frame clones only, not all of them. The sample comprises 150,000 to 200,000 clones, about nine tenths of which are singletons, and less than 2% rests with the top ten. The sequencing input was peripheral blood. The receptors were sampled from a man aged 18-30 years who had recovered from COVID-19. Both conserved end residues are trimmed from each CDR3. The order of the fields is clone size, J gene, V gene, CDR3 protein. Size tells how often a clone was seen (once, few, many) or the class of an expanded clone, and some rows leave it out.

abundance: -; j_gene: TRBJ2-3; v_gene: TRBV7-9; CDR3aa: ASSWGDRGRPDTQY
abundance: -; j_gene: TRBJ1-2; v_gene: TRBV5-1; CDR3aa: ASSLSRGYGYT
abundance: -; j_gene: TRBJ2-2; v_gene: TRBV24-1; CDR3aa: ATSDPGQSNTGELF
abundance: -; j_gene: TRBJ1-1; v_gene: TRBV28; CDR3aa: ASSLSGGDTEAF
abundance: -; j_gene: TRBJ2-6; v_gene: TRBV6-2/TRBV6-3; CDR3aa: ASSYFQGRGQLGANVLT
abundance: few; j_gene: TRBJ1-2; v_gene: TRBV30; CDR3aa: AWSGTGGYT
abundance: -; j_gene: TRBJ2-3; v_gene: TRBV19; CDR3aa: ASRLAGPSTDTQY
abundance: -; j_gene: TRBJ1-1; v_gene: TRBV15; CDR3aa: ATSGFRGVLSNTEAF
abundance: -; j_gene: TRBJ2-3; v_gene: TRBV2; CDR3aa: ASSHKIRGADTQY
abundance: -; j_gene: TRBJ1-1; v_gene: TRBV3-1/TRBV3-2; CDR3aa: ASSLHSGTSEAF
abundance: -; j_gene: TRBJ2-5; v_gene: TRBV9; CDR3aa: ASSVDGTSGRKGETQY
abundance: -; j_gene: TRBJ1-1; v_gene: TRBV6-5; CDR3aa: ASSYRDRGTNTEAF
abundance: -; j_gene: TRBJ1-2; v_gene: TRBV19; CDR3aa: ASSPTGISYGYT
abundance: -; j_gene: TRBJ2-1; v_gene: TRBV5-8; CDR3aa: ASSPGLAGPYNEQF
abundance: few; j_gene: TRBJ1-1; v_gene: TRBV10-3; CDR3aa: AITPGHLNTEAF
abundance: once; j_gene: TRBJ2-1; v_gene: TRBV5-4; CDR3aa: ASSYTSGRDEQF